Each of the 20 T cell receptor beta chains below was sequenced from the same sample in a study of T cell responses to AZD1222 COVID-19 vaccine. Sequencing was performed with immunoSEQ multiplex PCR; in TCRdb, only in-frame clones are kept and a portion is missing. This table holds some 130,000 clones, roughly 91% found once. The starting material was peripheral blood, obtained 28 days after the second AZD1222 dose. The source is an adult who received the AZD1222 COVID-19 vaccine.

For the CDR3, the DNA is TGCGCCAGCAGCTTTAGCGGGCCCCATCTCCAAGAGACCCAGTACTTC. Protein sequence: CASSFSGPHLQETQYF. This sequence joins TRBV5-1 and TRBJ2-5; TRBD2 aligns across 7 bases. Trimming cost V 2 bases and J 1 base; bases outside gene matches: 8. The length of the CDR3 is 16 residues. Germline V gene lookup returns CDR1 SGHRS and CDR2 YFSETQ. Using reference TRBV5-1 and TRBJ2-5 for the parts outside the CDR3, the full variable domain is KAGVTQTPRYLIKTRGQQVTLSCSPISGHRSVSWYQQTPGQGLQFLFEYFSETQRNKGNFPGRFSGRQFSNSRSEMNVSTLELGDSALYLCASSFSGPHLQETQYFGPGTRLLVL.

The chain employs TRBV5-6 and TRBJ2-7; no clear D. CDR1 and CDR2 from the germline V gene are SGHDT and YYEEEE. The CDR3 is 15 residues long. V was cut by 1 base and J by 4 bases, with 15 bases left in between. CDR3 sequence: CASSLSLVRRYEQYF. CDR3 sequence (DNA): TGTGCCAGCAGCTTGAGTCTTGTCAGGAGATACGAGCAGTACTTC.

The CDR3 region is CASSQPRDSDNSPLHF. CDR3 in DNA: TGCGCCAGCAGCCAGCCGCGGGACAGTGATAATTCACCCCTCCACTTT. V is TRBV4-1 and J is TRBJ1-6, with TRBD1 matching 7 bases. The V gene end was trimmed by 3 bases and the J gene end by 5 bases; junction bases not matched to a gene: 7. Germline V gene sequence: CDR1 MGHRA, CDR2 YSYEKL. The CDR3 sequence is 16 residues long.

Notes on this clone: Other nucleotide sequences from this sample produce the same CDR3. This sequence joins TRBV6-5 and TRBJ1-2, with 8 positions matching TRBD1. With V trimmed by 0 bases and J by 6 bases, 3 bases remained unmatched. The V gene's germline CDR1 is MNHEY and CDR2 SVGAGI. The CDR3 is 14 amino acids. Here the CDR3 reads CASSYSGQGDGYTF. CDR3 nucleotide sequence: TGTGCCAGCAGTTACTCCGGACAGGGAGATGGCTACACCTTC.

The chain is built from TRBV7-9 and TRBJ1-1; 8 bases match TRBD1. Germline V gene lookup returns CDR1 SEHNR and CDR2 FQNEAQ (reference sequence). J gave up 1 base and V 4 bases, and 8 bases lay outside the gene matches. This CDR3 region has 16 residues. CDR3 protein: CASSSHRQGKNTEAFF. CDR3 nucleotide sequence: TGTGCCAGCAGCTCCCACCGACAGGGGAAGAACACTGAAGCTTTCTTT. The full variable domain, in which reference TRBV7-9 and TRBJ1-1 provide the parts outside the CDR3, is DTGVSQNPRHKITKRGQNVTFRCDPISEHNRLYWYRQTLGQGPEFLTYFQNEAQLEKSRLLSDRFSAERPKGSFSTLEIQRTEQGDSAMYLCASSSHRQGKNTEAFFGQGTRLTVV.

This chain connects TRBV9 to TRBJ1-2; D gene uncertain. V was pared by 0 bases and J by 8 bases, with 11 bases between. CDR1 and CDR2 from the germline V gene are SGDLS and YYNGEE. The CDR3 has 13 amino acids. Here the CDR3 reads CASSVDGLGGYTF. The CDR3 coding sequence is TGTGCCAGCAGCGTAGACGGCCTAGGGGGCTACACCTTC.

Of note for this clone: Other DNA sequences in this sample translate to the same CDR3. The CDR3 region has the DNA TGTGCCAGCAGTAGACAGGGGGGAGGGGAGACCCAGTACTTC. Amino acid sequence: CASSRQGGGETQYF. The genes are TRBV27 and TRBJ2-5; the match to TRBD1 covers 9 bases. CDR1 MNHEY and CDR2 SMNVEV come from the germline V gene (reference sequence). CDR3 size: 14 residues. After removal of 5 bases from V and 5 bases from J, the junction contained 6 bases not matched to a gene.

The CDR3 region has the DNA TGTGCCAGCAGTGAACGCAGGACGAACACCGGGGAGCTGTTTTTT. It specifies CASSERRTNTGELFF. The chain carries TRBV6-1 and TRBJ2-2; no clear D gene. The germline gives CDR1 MNHNS, CDR2 SASEGT. Trimming left V 2 bases short and J 0 bases short, with 7 bases between. The CDR3 consists of 15 residues.

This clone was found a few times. CDR3 bases: TGTGCCAGCAGTGATACAGGGTCCTCCTACGAGCAGTACTTC. It yields the protein CASSDTGSSYEQYF. The genes are TRBV13 and TRBJ2-7; maybe TRBD1 (6 bases). Germline V lookup: CDR1 PRHDT, CDR2 FYEKMQ (reference sequence). V was shortened by 6 bases and J by 0 bases, with 12 bases between the two germline ends. The CDR3 is 14 residues long.

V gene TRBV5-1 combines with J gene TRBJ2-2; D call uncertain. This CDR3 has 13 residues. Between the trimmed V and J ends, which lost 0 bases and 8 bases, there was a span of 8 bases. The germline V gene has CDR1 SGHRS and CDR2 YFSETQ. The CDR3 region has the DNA TGCGCCAGCAGCTTGGGGGTGCCTGGGGAGCTGTTTTTT. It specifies CASSLGVPGELFF.

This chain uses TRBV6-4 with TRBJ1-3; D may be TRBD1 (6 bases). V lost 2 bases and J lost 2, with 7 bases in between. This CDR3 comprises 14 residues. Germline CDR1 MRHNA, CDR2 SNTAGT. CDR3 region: CASSDEGAGNTIYF. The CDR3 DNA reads TGTGCCAGCAGTGACGAGGGGGCTGGAAACACCATATATTTT.

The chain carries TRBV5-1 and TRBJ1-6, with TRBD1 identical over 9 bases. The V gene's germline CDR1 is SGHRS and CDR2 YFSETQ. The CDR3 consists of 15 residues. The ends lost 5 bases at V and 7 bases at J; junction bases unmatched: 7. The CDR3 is CASRGDGQGNSPLHF. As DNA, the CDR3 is TGCGCCAGCAGGGGGGATGGACAGGGGAATTCACCCCTCCACTTT.

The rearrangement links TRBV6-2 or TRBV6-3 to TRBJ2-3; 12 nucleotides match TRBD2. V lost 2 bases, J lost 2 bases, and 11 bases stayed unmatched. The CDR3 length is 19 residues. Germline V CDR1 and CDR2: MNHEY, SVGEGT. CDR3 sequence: CASSYPFPTSGGPTDTQYF. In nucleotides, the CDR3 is TGTGCCAGCAGTTACCCCTTCCCGACTAGCGGGGGCCCCACAGATACGCAGTATTTT.

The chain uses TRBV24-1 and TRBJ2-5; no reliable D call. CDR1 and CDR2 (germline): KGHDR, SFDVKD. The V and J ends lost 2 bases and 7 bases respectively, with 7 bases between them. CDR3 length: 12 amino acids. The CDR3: CATSDWSGTQYF. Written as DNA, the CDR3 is TGTGCCACCAGTGATTGGTCGGGGACCCAGTACTTC.

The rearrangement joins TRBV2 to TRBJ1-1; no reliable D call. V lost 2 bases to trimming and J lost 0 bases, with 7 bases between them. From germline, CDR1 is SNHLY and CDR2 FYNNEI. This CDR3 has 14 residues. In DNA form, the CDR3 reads TGTGCCAGCAGTGAACGGGTGTTGAACACTGAAGCTTTCTTT. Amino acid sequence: CASSERVLNTEAFF.

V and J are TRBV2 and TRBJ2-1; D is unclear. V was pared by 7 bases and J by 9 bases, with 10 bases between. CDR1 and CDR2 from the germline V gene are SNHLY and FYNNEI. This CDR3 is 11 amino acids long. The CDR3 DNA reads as TGTGCCAGCAATACTCGCAGTGAGCAGTTCTTC. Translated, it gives CASNTRSEQFF.

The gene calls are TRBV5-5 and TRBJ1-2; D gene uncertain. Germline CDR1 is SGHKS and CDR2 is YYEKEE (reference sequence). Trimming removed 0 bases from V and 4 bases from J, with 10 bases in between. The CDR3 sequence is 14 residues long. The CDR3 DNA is TGTGCCAGCAGCTTGGCCCGGGGTAGCTATGGCTACACCTTC. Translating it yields CASSLARGSYGYTF. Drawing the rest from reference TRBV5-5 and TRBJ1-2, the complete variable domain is DAGVTQSPTHLIKTRGQQVTLRCSPISGHKSVSWYQQVLGQGPQFIFQYYEKEERGRGNFPDRFSARQFPNYSSELNVNALLLGDSALYLCASSLARGSYGYTFGSGTRLTVV.

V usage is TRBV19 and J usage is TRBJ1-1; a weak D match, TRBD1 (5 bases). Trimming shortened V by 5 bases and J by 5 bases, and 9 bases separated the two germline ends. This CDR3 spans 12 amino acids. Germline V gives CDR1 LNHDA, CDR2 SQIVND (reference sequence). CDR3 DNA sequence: TGTGCCAGTAGTGGGGAGGGGACTGAAGCTTTCTTT. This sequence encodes CASSGEGTEAFF.

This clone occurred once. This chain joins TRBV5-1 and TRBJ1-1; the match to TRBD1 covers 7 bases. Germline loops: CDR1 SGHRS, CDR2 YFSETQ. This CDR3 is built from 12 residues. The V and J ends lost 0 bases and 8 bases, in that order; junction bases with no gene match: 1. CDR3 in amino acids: CASSLEDREAFF. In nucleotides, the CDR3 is TGCGCCAGCAGCTTGGAGGACAGGGAAGCTTTCTTT.

The CDR3: CASRSLGLTGYEQYF. The CDR3 coding sequence is TGTGCCAGCAGGTCCTTGGGGTTGACGGGCTACGAGCAGTACTTC. The chain combines TRBV28 with TRBJ2-7; D remains ambiguous. Germline lookup yields CDR1 MDHEN and CDR2 SYDVKM. V lost 6 bases to trimming and J lost 3 bases, with 18 bases between them. This CDR3 contains 15 residues.